The 10 T cell receptor beta chains given below trace back to one sample, sequenced in a study of B cell selection in AIRE deficiency. Repertoires were generated with immunoSEQ multiplex PCR, while TCRdb's copy carries only in-frame clones and drops some. The data contain 11,000 to 15,000 clones, 85% to 95% of them singletons. Regulatory T cells were sorted as CD4+CD25hiCD127low/negative. Material: Tregs sorted from PBMCs. All receptors come from a human donor with AIRE deficiency.

This chain links TRBV6-1 with TRBJ2-7, with TRBD1 identical over 7 bases. Germline V gives CDR1 MNHNS, CDR2 SASEGT. This CDR3 has 16 amino acids. Trimming took 2 bases from V and 0 from J; bases not matched to a gene: 7. Here the CDR3 reads CASSEQVRDSSYEQYF. The CDR3 DNA is TGTGCCAGCAGTGAACAGGTCCGGGACAGCTCCTACGAGCAGTACTTC.

The rearrangement links TRBV7-7 to TRBJ2-2; D is uncertain. The CDR3 consists of 14 residues. Germline CDR1 and CDR2: SSHAT and FNYEAQ (reference sequence). The V gene lost 0 bases and the J gene lost 3 bases, with 5 bases spanning the gap. DNA for the CDR3: TGTGCCAGCAGCTTAGCAACCCACACCGGGGAGCTGTTTTTT. Encoded protein: CASSLATHTGELFF.

This chain joins TRBV15 and TRBJ2-7, with TRBD1 matching over 8 bases. V was clipped by 0 bases and J by 5 bases; unmatched bases: 9. CDR1 is LNHNV and CDR2 is YYDKDF in the germline V gene (reference sequence). CDR3 length: 16 residues. CDR3 amino acids: CATSRDRRTGSHEQYF. CDR3 in DNA: TGTGCCACCAGCAGAGATCGCCGGACAGGGTCGCACGAGCAGTACTTC.

The chain carries TRBV6-1 and TRBJ2-1, with 14 bases matching TRBD2. Germline values: CDR1 MNHNS, CDR2 SASEGT. With V trimmed by 3 bases and J by 4 bases, 5 bases remained unmatched. The CDR3 covers 17 residues. CDR3 residues: CASSDMTSGRGYNEQFF. CDR3 in DNA: TGTGCCAGCAGTGACATGACTAGCGGGAGGGGGTACAATGAGCAGTTCTTC.

A single count supports this clone. This chain uses TRBV28 with TRBJ1-3; TRBD1 aligns across 8 bases. The germline gives CDR1 MDHEN, CDR2 SYDVKM. This CDR3 region has 15 residues. V was pared by 6 bases and J by 0 bases, with 4 bases of the junction left unmatched. CDR3 coding DNA: TGTGCCAGCAGCCCTACAGGGGGCTCTGGAAACACCATATATTTT. As protein: CASSPTGGSGNTIYF. Together with reference TRBV28 and TRBJ1-3, the CDR3 gives the full variable domain: DVKVTQSSRYLVKRTGEKVFLECVQDMDHENMFWYRQDPGLGLRLIYFSYDVKMKEKGDIPEGYSVSREKKERFSLILESASTNQTSMYLCASSPTGGSGNTIYFGEGSWLTVV.

This clone was seen just once. This sample also contains other DNA sequences that code for the same CDR3. The chain carries TRBV7-2 and TRBJ1-6; a weak D match, TRBD1 (6 bases). V was cut by 0 bases and J by 7 bases, with 13 bases left in between. The germline gives CDR1 SGHTA, CDR2 FQGNSA. The CDR3 runs to 16 residues. CDR3 amino acids: CASSLAVTGPNSPLHF. The CDR3 DNA is TGTGCCAGCAGCTTAGCGGTAACAGGGCCCAATTCACCCCTCCACTTT.

The V gene is TRBV10-3, the J gene TRBJ2-1; TRBD2 matches at 8 bases. CDR1 is ENHRY, CDR2 SYGVKD, per germline. The CDR3 spans 14 residues. With V trimmed by 6 bases and J by 5 bases, 6 bases remained unmatched. The CDR3 DNA is TGTGCCATCAGCTGGGCCGGGGGGGACAATGAGCAGTTCTTC. This codes for CAISWAGGDNEQFF.

Only a few counts were recorded for this clone. This rearrangement joins TRBV5-4 to TRBJ2-6; TRBD1 aligns across 11 bases. The CDR3 extends over 18 amino acids. Germline CDR1 is SGHNT and CDR2 is YYREEE (reference sequence). After removal of 0 bases from V and 2 bases from J, the junction contained 4 bases not matched to a gene. The CDR3 loop is CASSLAGTGGTGANVLTF. As DNA, the CDR3 is TGTGCCAGCAGCTTGGCCGGGACAGGGGGTACTGGGGCCAACGTCCTGACTTTC.

J is TRBJ2-2 and V is TRBV19, with D possibly matching TRBD1 (6 bases). The CDR3 sequence is 14 residues long. Germline loops: CDR1 LNHDA, CDR2 SQIVND (reference sequence). V lost 5 bases, J lost 4 bases, and 11 bases lay in between. The CDR3 spells CASSSGQLTGELFF. CDR3 in DNA: TGTGCCAGTAGTTCCGGACAGCTCACCGGGGAGCTGTTTTTT. The variable domain in full, completed from reference TRBV19 and TRBJ2-2, reads DGGITQSPKYLFRKEGQNVTLSCEQNLNHDAMYWYRQDPGQGLRLIYYSQIVNDFQKGDIAEGYSVSREKKESFPLTVTSAQKNPTAFYLCASSSGQLTGELFFGEGSRLTVL.

The rearrangement links TRBV25-1 to TRBJ1-1; 7 nucleotides agree with TRBD1. The CDR3 runs to 14 residues. Trimming at V came to 4 bases and at J to 1 base, leaving 3 bases not matched to a gene. Germline V gene lookup returns CDR1 MGHDK and CDR2 SYGVNS. The CDR3 reads CASSGPGGNTEAFF. The DNA of the CDR3 is TGTGCCAGCAGTGGACCAGGGGGGAACACTGAAGCTTTCTTT.